The T cell receptor beta chain described here comes from a study of shared clonotypes between healthy human individuals (TCRdb year 2020). Study-level background: A few men and a couple of women, aged 18 to 49 years, made up the cohort. For each donor, three plates each were used for CD4 naive and CD4 memory, two plates were used for CD8 naive, and one plate was used for CD8 memory. Blood TCR repertoires of roughly five healthy adults were deeply sequenced to estimate repertoire size and the extent of clonotype sharing between individuals. To increase sequencing depth and limit assay-specific biases, different laboratories used diverse techniques to prepare libraries and sequence TCR repertoires. Between about 0.9 and 9 billion PBMCs per donor were obtained by leukapheresis.

The donors were healthy, HIV-negative adults with no recently reported acute infections or vaccinations. All donors were Caucasian adults living in Nashville, Tennessee, USA. Magnetic negative selection was used to enrich CD4+ T cells, after which naive cells were positively selected on CD45RA and the negative fraction became the memory subset. After blood collection by leukapheresis, PBMCs were isolated using Ficoll-Histopaque density gradient centrifugation and then cryopreserved in the vapor phase of liquid nitrogen. Purity and quantity of every magnetically sorted T cell population were checked by analytical flow cytometry. Each sorted fraction had its genomic DNA isolated and then quantified by UV absorbance on a Nanodrop 2000c. A word on this clone: What this receptor recognizes is not known. Per-base qualities were not stored, and no clone one base away is much larger.

Study-wide conclusions, independent of this receptor: Compared with non-shared clonotypes, the clonotypes found in all four sorted-subset donors had higher generation probabilities. Even with the large sequencing depth, rarefaction of the sorted-subset datasets indicated that sequencing was incomplete. When a few donors were compared, the shared fraction of clonotypes was about 5.4% for naive CD4, 3.5% for naive CD8, 2% to 2.5% for memory CD4, and about 0.36% for memory CD8. The genetic and exposure-history diversity represented was limited by the small number of donors. Naive subsets generally had larger estimated clonotype richness than memory subsets did. Pairwise subsampling led to the expectation that sequencing depth would affect the degree of clonotype sharing among donors. Only blood was sampled, and tissue TCR repertoires likely differ from those in blood.

Based on the germline V gene, the CDR1 and CDR2 sequences are MDHEN and SYDVKM. The V end loses 2 bases and the J end loses 4 bases, and a stretch of 9 bases separates them. The CDR3 runs 14 amino acids, cysteine and phenylalanine included. CDR3 DNA is the only sequence kept; it has 42 bases, read in frame from the first base. Using the deep immunoSEQ assay, TCR CDR3 regions were amplified from genomic DNA by multiplex PCR. For each cell subset, the extracted genomic DNA was distributed evenly across all wells of several immunoSEQ 96-well plates, and each plate served as one replicate. For sorted subsets, about 200 ng genomic DNA, equal to 30,000 or so T cell genomes, was loaded into each replicate PCR. The purified libraries were quantified using a Qubit 3.0 fluorometer, sized with a Bioanalyzer 2100, and then quantified again using the KAPA Library Quantification kit. A separate single-read 150-cycle Illumina NextSeq 550 flow cell was used to sequence each immunoSEQ 96-well plate. In the source study's methods: Because the immunoSEQ output held only junctional sequences and lacked quality scores, the filtering could not match the filtering applied to full-length reads. Sequences were annotated with PyIR, a Python wrapper for IgBLAST v1.9, and V/J genes and CDR3 were assigned using IMGT germline references. Reads were removed for weak V/J assignments (E-value above 1e-6), missing CDR3, stop codons, out-of-frame junctions, or ambiguous translated residues. V3J clonotypes were defined as sequences sharing the same inferred V gene, J gene, and CDR3 amino acid sequence. The percentage overlap between two repertoires was calculated by dividing the number of shared unique clonotypes by the size of the smaller repertoire. Repertoire richness was assessed with RTK rarefaction, the Chao1 estimator, and Recon v2.1 estimates of unobserved clonotypes. Generation probabilities were computed with OLGA for all TCRbeta clonotypes obtained by the gDNA method from several donors. TCRdb holds this immuneACCESS table with in-frame rearrangements only. Some clones are missing; in checked studies, unresolved V genes explain under half, and the rest has no known cause. V and J calls plus clone size are reproduced from that table; the DNA served to infer D and trimming. The sample records about 520,000 clones, approximately 95% of which are singletons. The ten largest clonotypes hold about 0.068% of the sample.

The sequence joins TRBV28 to TRBJ1-5; confidence is insufficient to name the D gene. Material for sequencing was naive CD4+ T cells sorted from blood. What this sample's cell subset or site label stands for: CD45RA+ positively selected. This clonotype was sampled from a woman aged 25 to 39 in good health. Read as DNA, the sequence is TGTGCCAGCAGTTTAAGCCGGGCTAATCAGCCCCAGCATTTT. Translated, this gives CASSLSRANQPQHF.